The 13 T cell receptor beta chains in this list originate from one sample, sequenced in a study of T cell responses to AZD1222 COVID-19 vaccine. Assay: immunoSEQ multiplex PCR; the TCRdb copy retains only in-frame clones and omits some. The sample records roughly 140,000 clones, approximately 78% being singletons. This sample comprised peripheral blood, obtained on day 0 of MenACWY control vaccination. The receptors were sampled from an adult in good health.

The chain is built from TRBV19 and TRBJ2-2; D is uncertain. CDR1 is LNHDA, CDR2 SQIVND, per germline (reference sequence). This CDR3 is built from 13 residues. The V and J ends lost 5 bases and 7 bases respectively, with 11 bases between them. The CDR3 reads CASSFRTVGELFF. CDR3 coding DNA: TGTGCCAGTAGTTTCCGGACCGTCGGGGAGCTGTTTTTT.

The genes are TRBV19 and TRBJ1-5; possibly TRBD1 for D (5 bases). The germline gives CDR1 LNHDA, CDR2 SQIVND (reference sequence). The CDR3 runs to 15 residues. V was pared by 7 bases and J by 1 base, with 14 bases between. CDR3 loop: CASTPSGRSNQPQHF. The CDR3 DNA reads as TGTGCCAGTACTCCATCAGGGCGCAGCAATCAGCCCCAGCATTTT.

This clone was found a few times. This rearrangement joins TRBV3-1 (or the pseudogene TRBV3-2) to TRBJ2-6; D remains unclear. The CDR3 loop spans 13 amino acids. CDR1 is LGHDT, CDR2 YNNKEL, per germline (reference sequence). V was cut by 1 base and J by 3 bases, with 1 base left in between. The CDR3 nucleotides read TGTGCCAGCAGCCAAGTTGGGGCCAACGTCCTGACTTTC. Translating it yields CASSQVGANVLTF.

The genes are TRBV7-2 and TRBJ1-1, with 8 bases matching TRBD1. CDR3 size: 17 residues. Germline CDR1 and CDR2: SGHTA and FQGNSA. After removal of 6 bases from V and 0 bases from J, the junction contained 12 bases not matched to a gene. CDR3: CASRPRQGKGVNTEAFF. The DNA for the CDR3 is TGTGCCAGCAGACCACGACAGGGGAAGGGGGTGAACACTGAAGCTTTCTTT.

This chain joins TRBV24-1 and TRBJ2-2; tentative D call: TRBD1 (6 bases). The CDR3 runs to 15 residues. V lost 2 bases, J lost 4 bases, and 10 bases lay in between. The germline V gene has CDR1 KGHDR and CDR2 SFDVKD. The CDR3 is CATSDSGTTTGELFF. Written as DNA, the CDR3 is TGTGCCACCAGTGATTCAGGGACAACCACCGGGGAGCTGTTTTTT.

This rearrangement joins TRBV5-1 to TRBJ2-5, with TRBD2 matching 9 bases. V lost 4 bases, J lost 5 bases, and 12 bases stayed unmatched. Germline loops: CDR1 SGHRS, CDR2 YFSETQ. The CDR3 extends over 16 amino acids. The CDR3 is CASSPGAGGGLETQYF. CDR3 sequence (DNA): TGCGCCAGCAGCCCCGGAGCGGGGGGAGGTCTGGAGACCCAGTACTTC. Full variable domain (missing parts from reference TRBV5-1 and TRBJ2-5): KAGVTQTPRYLIKTRGQQVTLSCSPISGHRSVSWYQQTPGQGLQFLFEYFSETQRNKGNFPGRFSGRQFSNSRSEMNVSTLELGDSALYLCASSPGAGGGLETQYFGPGTRLLVL.

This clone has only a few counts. The CDR3 region is CASSRGLGDSRSGNTIYF. CDR3 sequence (DNA): TGCGCCAGCAGTCGAGGGCTCGGGGACAGCCGCTCTGGAAACACCATATATTTT. V is TRBV4-1 and J is TRBJ1-3, with 7 bases aligning to TRBD1. CDR3 length: 18 residues. Germline lookup yields CDR1 MGHRA and CDR2 YSYEKL. V gave up 6 bases and J gave up 0 bases; unmatched junction bases: 14.

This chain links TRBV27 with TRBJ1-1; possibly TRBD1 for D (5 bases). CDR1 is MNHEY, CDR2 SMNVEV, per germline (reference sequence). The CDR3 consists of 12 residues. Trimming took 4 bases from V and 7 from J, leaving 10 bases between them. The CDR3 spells CASSWRGGEAFF. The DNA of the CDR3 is TGTGCCAGCAGTTGGCGCGGGGGTGAAGCTTTCTTT.

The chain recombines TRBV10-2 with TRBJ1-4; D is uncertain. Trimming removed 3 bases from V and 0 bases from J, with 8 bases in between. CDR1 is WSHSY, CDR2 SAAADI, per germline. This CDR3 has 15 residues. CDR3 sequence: CASSEGGPTNEKLFF. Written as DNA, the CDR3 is TGCGCCAGCAGTGAAGGAGGCCCAACTAATGAAAAACTGTTTTTT.

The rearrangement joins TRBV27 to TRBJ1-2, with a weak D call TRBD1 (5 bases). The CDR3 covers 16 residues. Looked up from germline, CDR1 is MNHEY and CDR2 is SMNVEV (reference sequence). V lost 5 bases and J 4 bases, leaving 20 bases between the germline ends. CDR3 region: CASSPTLGAEAYGYTF. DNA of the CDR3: TGTGCCAGCAGTCCTACCCTTGGGGCGGAGGCCTATGGCTACACCTTC.

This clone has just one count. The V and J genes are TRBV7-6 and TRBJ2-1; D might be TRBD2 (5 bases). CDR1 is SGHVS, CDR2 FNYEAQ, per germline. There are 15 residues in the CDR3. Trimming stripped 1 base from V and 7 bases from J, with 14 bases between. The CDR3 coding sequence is TGTGCCAGCAGCTTAGGGACTTCCGGAACTAATGAGCAGTTCTTC. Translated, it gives CASSLGTSGTNEQFF.

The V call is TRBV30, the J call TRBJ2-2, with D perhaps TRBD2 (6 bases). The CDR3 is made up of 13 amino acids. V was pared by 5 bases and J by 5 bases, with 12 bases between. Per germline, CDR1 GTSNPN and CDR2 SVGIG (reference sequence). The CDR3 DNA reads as TGTGCCTGGGGGATGGGGGGTACCGGGGAGCTGTTTTTT. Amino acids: CAWGMGGTGELFF.

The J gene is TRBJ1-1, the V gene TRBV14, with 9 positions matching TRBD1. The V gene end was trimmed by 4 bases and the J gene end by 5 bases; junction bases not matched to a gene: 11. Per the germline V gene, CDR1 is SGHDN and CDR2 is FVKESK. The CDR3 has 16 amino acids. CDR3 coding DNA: TGTGCCAGCAGCCGGGGATCCGGGACAGGGCGTACTGAAGCTTTCTTT. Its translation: CASSRGSGTGRTEAFF.